This TCR beta chain was observed in a study of blood T cell repertoires in COVID-19. Authors' analysis steps: Estimation of nucleated cell counts was performed using reference gene primer amplification. Using immunoSEQ multiplex PCR, the repertoire was profiled, and TCRdb retains in-frame clones only, with some absent. Clone size and the V and J calls come from that table; the DNA yielded D and trimming. Here the sample spans around 220,000 clones, less than 90% being singletons. The specimen was peripheral blood. The receptor comes from a woman between 45 and 60 years old with acute or convalescent COVID-19.

The CDR3 protein is CASSPRQAQTYEQYF. In DNA, the CDR3 is TGTGCCAGCAGCCCCAGGCAGGCACAGACCTACGAGCAGTACTTC. The V and J genes are TRBV7-2 and TRBJ2-7; D is unclear. Germline V lookup: CDR1 SGHTA, CDR2 FQGNSA. The CDR3 is 15 amino acids. V was shortened by 5 bases and J by 2 bases, with 16 bases between the two germline ends.